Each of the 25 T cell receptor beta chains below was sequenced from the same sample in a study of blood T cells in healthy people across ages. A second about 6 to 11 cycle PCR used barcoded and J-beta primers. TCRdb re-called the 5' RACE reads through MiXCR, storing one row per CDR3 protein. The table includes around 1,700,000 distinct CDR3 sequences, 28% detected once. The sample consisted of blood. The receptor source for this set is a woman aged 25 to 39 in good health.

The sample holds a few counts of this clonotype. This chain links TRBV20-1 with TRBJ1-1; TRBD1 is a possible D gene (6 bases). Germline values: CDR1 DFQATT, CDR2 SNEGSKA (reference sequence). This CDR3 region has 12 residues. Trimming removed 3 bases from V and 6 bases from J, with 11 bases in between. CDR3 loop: CSASSYRAEAFF. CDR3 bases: TGCAGTGCTAGCTCTTACAGGGCTGAAGCTTTCTTT.

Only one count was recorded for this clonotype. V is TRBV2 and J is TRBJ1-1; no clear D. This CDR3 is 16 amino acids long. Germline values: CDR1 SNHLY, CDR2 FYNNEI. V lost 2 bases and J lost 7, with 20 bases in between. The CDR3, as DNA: TGTGCCAGCAGTGAAAGGTCGACGCCCACCCGTAGTGAAGCTTTCTTT. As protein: CASSERSTPTRSEAFF.

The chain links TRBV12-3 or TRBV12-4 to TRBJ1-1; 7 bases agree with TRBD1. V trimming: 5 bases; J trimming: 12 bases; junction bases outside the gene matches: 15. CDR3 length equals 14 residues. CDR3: CASSPSNRQGATFF. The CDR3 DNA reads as TGTGCCAGCAGTCCCAGTAACAGACAGGGCGCAACTTTCTTT.

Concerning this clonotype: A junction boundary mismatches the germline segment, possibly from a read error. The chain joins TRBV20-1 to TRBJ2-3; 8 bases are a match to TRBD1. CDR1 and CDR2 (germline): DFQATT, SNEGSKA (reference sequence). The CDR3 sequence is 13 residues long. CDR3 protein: CSGGRQGTGTQYF. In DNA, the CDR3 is TGCAGCGGAGGACGACAGGGGACAGGTACGCAGTATTTT.

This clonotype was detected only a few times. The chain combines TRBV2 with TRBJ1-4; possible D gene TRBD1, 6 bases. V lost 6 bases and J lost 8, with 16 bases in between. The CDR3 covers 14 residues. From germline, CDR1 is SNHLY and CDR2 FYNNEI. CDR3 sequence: CASRDQEGQEKLFF. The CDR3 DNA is TGTGCCAGCAGGGACCAGGAGGGACAAGAAAAACTGTTTTTT.

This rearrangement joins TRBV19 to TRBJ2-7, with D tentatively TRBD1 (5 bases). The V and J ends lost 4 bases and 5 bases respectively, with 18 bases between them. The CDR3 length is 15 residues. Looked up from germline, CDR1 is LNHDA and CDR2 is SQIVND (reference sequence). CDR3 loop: CASSTSRGSSHEQYF. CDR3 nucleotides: TGTGCCAGTAGTACGAGTAGGGGCTCATCCCACGAGCAGTACTTC.

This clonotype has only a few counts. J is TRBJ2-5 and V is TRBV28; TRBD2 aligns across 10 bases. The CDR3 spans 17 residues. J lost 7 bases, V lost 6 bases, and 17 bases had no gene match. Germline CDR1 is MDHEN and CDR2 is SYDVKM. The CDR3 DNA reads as TGTGCCAGCAGGACTCAGCTAGCGGGAGCCTTAACGCGGACCCAGTACTTC. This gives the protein CASRTQLAGALTRTQYF.

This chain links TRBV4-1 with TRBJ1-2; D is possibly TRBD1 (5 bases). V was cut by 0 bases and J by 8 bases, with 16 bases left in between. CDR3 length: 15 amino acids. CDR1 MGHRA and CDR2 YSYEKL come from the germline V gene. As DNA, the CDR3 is TGCGCCAGCAGCCAAGACCAGGGAACGGTCGGCGGCTACACCTTC. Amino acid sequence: CASSQDQGTVGGYTF.

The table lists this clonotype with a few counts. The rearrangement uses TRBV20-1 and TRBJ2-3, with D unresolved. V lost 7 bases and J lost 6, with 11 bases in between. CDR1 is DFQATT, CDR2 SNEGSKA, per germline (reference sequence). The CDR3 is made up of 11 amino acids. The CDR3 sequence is CSGTFGDTQYF. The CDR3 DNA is TGCAGTGGCACTTTCGGGGATACGCAGTATTTT.

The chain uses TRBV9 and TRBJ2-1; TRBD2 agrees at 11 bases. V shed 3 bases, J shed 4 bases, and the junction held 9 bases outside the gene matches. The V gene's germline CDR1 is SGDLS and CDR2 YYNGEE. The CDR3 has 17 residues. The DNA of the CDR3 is TGTGCCAGCAGCGAACCACTAGCGGGGGAAAGGTACAATGAGCAGTTCTTC. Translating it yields CASSEPLAGERYNEQFF.

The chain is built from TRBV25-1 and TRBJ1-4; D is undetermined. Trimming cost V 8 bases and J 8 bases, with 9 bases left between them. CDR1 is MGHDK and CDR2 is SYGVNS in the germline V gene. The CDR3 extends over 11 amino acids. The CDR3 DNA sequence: TGTGCCAGCGCCGCAATCGAAAAACTGTTTTTT. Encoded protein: CASAAIEKLFF.

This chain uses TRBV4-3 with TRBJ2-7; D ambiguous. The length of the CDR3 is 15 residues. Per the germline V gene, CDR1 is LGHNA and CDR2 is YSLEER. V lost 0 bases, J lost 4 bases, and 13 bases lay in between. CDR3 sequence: CASSQDRCGGYEQYF. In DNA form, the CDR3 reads TGCGCCAGCAGCCAAGATAGGTGTGGTGGATACGAGCAGTACTTC.

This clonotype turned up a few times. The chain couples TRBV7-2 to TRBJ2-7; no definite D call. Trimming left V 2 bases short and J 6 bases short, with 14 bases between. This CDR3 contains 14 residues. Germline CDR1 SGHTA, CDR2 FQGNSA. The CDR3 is CASSLTGQGAEQYF. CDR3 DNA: TGTGCCAGCAGCTTAACGGGCCAAGGTGCCGAGCAGTACTTC.

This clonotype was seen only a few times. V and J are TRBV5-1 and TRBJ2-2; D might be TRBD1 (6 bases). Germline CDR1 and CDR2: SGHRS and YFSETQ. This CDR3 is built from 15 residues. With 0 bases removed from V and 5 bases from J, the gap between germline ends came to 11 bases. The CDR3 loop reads CASSLGQERTGELFF. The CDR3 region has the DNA TGCGCCAGCAGCTTGGGACAGGAAAGGACCGGGGAGCTGTTTTTT.

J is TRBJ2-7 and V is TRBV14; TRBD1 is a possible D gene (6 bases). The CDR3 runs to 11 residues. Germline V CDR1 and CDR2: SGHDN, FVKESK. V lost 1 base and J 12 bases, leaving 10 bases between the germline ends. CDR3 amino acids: CASSQGGTRYF. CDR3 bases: TGTGCCAGCAGCCAAGGTGGGACAAGGTACTTC. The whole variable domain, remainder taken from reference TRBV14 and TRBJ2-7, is EAGVTQFPSHSVIEKGQTVTLRCDPISGHDNLYWYRRVMGKEIKFLLHFVKESKQDESGMPNNRFLAERTGGTYSTLKVQPAELEDSGVYFCASSQGGTRYFGPGTRLTVT.

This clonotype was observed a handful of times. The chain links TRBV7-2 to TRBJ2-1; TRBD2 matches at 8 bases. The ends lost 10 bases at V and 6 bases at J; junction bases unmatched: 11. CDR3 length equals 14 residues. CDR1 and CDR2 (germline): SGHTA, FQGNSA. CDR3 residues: CAIGTSGSPNEQFF. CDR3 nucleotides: TGTGCCATTGGGACGAGCGGGAGCCCCAATGAGCAGTTCTTC. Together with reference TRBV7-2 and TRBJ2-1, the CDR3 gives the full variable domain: GAGVSQSPSNKVTEKGKDVELRCDPISGHTALYWYRQSLGQGLEFLIYFQGNSAPDKSGLPSDRFSAERTGGSVSTLTIQRTQQEDSAVYLCAIGTSGSPNEQFFGPGTRLTVL.

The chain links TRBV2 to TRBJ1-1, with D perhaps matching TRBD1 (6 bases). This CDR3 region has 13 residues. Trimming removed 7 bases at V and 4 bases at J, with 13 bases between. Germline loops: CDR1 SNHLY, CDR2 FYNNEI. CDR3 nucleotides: TGTGCCAGCACCGAGGGGGAGGGCACTGAAGCTTTCTTT. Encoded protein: CASTEGEGTEAFF.

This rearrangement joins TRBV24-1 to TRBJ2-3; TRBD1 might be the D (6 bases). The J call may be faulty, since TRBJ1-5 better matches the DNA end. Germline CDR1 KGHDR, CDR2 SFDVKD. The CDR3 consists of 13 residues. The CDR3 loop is CATSDWTADTQHF. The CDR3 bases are TGTGCCACCAGTGACTGGACAGCAGATACGCAGCATTTT.

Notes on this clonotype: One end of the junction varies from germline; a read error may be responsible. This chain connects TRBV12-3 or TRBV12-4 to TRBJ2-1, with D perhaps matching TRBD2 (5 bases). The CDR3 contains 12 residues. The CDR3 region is CASSIGLIRQVF. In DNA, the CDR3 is TGTGCCAGCAGCATAGGACTCATCAGGCAGGTCTTC.

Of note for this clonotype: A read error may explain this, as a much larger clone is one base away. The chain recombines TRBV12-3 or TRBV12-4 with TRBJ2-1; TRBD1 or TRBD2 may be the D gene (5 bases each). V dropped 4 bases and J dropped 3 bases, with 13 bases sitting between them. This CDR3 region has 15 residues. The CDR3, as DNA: TGTGCCAGCAGTTCCTTGGTGGGGGACTACAATGAGCAGTTCTTC. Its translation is CASSSLVGDYNEQFF.

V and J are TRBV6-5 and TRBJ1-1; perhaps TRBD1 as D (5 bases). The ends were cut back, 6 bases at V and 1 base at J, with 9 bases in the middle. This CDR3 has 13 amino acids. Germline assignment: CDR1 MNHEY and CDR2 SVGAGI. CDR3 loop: CASRGRTNTEAFF. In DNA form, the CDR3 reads TGTGCCAGCAGGGGACGAACGAACACTGAAGCTTTCTTT.

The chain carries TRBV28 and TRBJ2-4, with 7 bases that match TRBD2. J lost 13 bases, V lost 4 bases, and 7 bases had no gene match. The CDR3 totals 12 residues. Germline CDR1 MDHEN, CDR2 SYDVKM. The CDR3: CASSSQGEGQYF. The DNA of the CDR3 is TGTGCCAGCAGTTCTCAAGGGGAGGGGCAGTACTTC.

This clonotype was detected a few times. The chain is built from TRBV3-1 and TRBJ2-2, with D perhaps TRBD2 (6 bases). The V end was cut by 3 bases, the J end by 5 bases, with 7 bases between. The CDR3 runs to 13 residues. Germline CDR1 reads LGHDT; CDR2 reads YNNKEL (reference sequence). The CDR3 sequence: CASSHAGTGELFF. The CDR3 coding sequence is TGTGCCAGCAGCCATGCGGGGACCGGGGAGCTGTTTTTT.

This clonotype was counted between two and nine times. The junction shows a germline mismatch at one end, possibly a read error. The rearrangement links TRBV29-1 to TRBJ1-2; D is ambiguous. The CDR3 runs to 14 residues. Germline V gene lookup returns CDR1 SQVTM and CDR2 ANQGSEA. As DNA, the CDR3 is TGCAGCGTTAAAGATCTGGCAGTTTACTATGGCTACACCTTC. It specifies CSVKDLAVYYGYTF.

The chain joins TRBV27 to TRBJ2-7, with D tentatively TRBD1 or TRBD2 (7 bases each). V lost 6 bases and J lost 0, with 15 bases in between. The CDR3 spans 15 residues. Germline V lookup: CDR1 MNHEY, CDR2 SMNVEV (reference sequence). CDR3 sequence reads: CASRRGRGGSYEQYF. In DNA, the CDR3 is TGTGCCAGCAGACGGGGCAGGGGGGGCTCCTACGAGCAGTACTTC.